The rows below give T cell receptor beta chains drawn from one sample of a study of T-cell reconstitution after alpha-beta-depleted transplantation in children. Each CDR3 protein gets one entry after TCRdb re-called the PCR reads with MiXCR. This sample yields under 450,000 distinct CDR3 sequences, of which around 16% are seen a single time; just under 30% belongs to the top ten. The sample consisted of PBMCs, mostly from graft donor cells, taken 360 days after TCRalphabeta/CD19-depleted stem cell transplant. The receptors stem from a boy in the first two years of life who had a stem cell transplant for Wiskott-Aldrich syndrome, so the T cells may come from the graft donor. Both conserved end residues are part of each CDR3. Each record gives: V gene, D gene, clone size, CDR3 length, J gene, CDR3 DNA, CDR3 protein. The D gene is left open where the match is weak. Size tells how often a clone was seen (once, few, many) or the class of an expanded clone, and some rows leave it out.

>TRBV6-5|.|.|15|TRBJ2-2
TGTGCCAGCAGTTACGGGACGGCGGGGCCCGGGGAGCTGTTTTTT
CASSYGTAGPGELFF
>TRBV7-9|.|once|11|TRBJ1-2
TGTGCCAGCAGCTTATCCGACGGCTACACCTTC
CASSLSDGYTF
>TRBV5-1|TRBD2|few|18|TRBJ2-4
TGCGCCAGCAGCTCGACTAGCGGGAGGGCCAGGGCCAAAAACATTCAGTACTTC
CASSSTSGRARAKNIQYF
>TRBV27|.|.|15|TRBJ2-7
TGTGCCAGCAGTTTAGGGGCAGGGGTGACCTACGAGCAGTACTTC
CASSLGAGVTYEQYF
>TRBV27|TRBD2|.|22|TRBJ2-7
TGTGCCAGCAGTTCCCGATGGACTAGCGGGAGGGCTTGGGCCTCCCCGGACTACGAGCAGTACTTC
CASSSRWTSGRAWASPDYEQYF
>TRBV30|.|once|12|TRBJ2-1
TGTGCCTGGAGTGAGGTTTACAATGAGCAGTTCTTC
CAWSEVYNEQFF
>TRBV20-1|TRBD1|few|16|TRBJ2-4
TGCAGTGCTAGACTTCACAGGGGGGTATCCAAAAACATTCAGTACTTC
CSARLHRGVSKNIQYF
>TRBV9|.|few|14|TRBJ2-1
TGTGCCAGCAGCGCTCAGTGGCCACGGTATGAGCAGTTCTTC
CASSAQWPRYEQFF
>TRBV7-9|TRBD1|many|18|TRBJ2-1
TGTGCCAGCAGCTTAGTGGTGCTACAGGGGACCCCCTACAATGAGCAGTTCTTC
CASSLVVLQGTPYNEQFF
>TRBV7-9|.|.|13|TRBJ1-1
TGTGCCAGCAGCTTAGGAACATACAGCGAAGCTTTCTTT
CASSLGTYSEAFF
>TRBV5-1|.|.|15|TRBJ2-1
TGCGCCAGCAGCCTGGCTGGGACAAACTACAATGAGCAGTTCTTC
CASSLAGTNYNEQFF
>TRBV7-9|.|few|15|TRBJ2-6
TGTGCCAGCAGCTTAAGGCACTCTGGGGCCAACGTCCTGACTTTC
CASSLRHSGANVLTF
>TRBV29-1|TRBD1|.|15|TRBJ2-1
TGCAGCGTTAGGCCGGGACAGGGTAGTTGGGATGAGCAGTTCTTC
CSVRPGQGSWDEQFF
>TRBV2|TRBD2|.|14|TRBJ2-3
TGTGCCAGCAGTCCGGGACTAGCGGGGGGATCACAGTATTTT
CASSPGLAGGSQYF
>TRBV20-1|.|.|13|TRBJ1-4
TGCAGCGGGATCCGGGACAATAATGAAAAACTGTTTTTT
CSGIRDNNEKLFF
>TRBV4-1|.|.|19|TRBJ2-2
TGCGCCAGCAGCCCGCGAGTCGGGAGCTCGTTTTCGAACACCGGGGAGCTGTTTTTT
CASSPRVGSSFSNTGELFF
>TRBV10-3|.|few|16|TRBJ2-7
TGTGCCATCAGTGAGTCCTTGGGCAGGGGATCCTCCGAGCAGTACTTC
CAISESLGRGSSEQYF
>TRBV7-9|.|.|13|TRBJ2-3
TGTGCCAGCAGCTCCTTCCCTCCGGAGACGCAGTATTTT
CASSSFPPETQYF
>TRBV10-3|TRBD2|few|13|TRBJ2-5
TGTGCCACCAGGGTCGCGGGGGACGAGACCCAGTACTTC
CATRVAGDETQYF
>TRBV27|TRBD2|few|18|TRBJ2-5
TGTGCCAGCAGTTTCTCACTAGCGGGAGGGCAAAGTATAGAGACCCAGTACTTC
CASSFSLAGGQSIETQYF
>TRBV6-5|TRBD2|many|16|TRBJ2-3
TGTGCCAGCAGTAGACTAGCGGGAGAGGGCACAGATACGCAGTATTTT
CASSRLAGEGTDTQYF
>TRBV7-2|.|few|13|TRBJ2-3
TGTGCCAGCAGCTTAAAGCCCACAGATACGCAGTATTTT
CASSLKPTDTQYF
>TRBV7-6|.|.|13|TRBJ2-3
TGTGCCAGCAGCTTAGAGGTCCGTGCGGCGCAGTATTTT
CASSLEVRAAQYF
>TRBV20-1|.|few|12|TRBJ2-1
TGCAGTGCTAGAGACTACTACAATGAGCAGTTCTTC
CSARDYYNEQFF
>TRBV28|.|.|14|TRBJ1-1
TGTGCCAGCAGTCCCAGGGTCTGGGGCACTGAAGCTTTCTTT
CASSPRVWGTEAFF
>TRBV20-1|.|.|16|TRBJ2-3
TGCAGTGCTAGGCCCGGGCGGGGATGGGTTCCAGATACGCAGTATTTT
CSARPGRGWVPDTQYF
>TRBV24-1|TRBD2|few|16|TRBJ2-1
TGTGCCACCAGCCCCTTAGCGGGAGGCCCCTACAATGAGCAGTTCTTC
CATSPLAGGPYNEQFF
>TRBV6-2/TRBV6-3|.|.|13|TRBJ1-1
TGTGCCAGCAGTTGGACTGGGGCCCCTGAAGCTTTCTTT
CASSWTGAPEAFF
>TRBV12-3/TRBV12-4|TRBD1|.|15|TRBJ2-5
TGTGCCAGCAGAAGACGGGACAGGGTGAGAGAGACCCAGTACTTC
CASRRRDRVRETQYF
>TRBV5-1|.|few|14|TRBJ1-4
TGCGCCAGCACCCGAGGGAGAGAGAATGAAAAACTGTTTTTT
CASTRGRENEKLFF
>TRBV7-8|.|few|13|TRBJ2-5
TGTGCCAGCAGGAGGGGGATCCAAGAGACCCAGTACTTC
CASRRGIQETQYF
>TRBV24-1|.|.|16|TRBJ2-1
TGTGCCACCAGTGATTTTAGGGGACTTGGGGGCAATGAGCAGTTCTTC
CATSDFRGLGGNEQFF
>TRBV7-9|TRBD2|.|15|TRBJ2-7
TGTGCCAGCAGCCCCCGACTAGCGGGAGACCACGAGCAGTACTTC
CASSPRLAGDHEQYF
>TRBV4-2|TRBD2|.|17|TRBJ2-1
TGTGCCAGCAGCCAAAAGACTAGCGGGGGGGCTCTGGATGAGCAGTTCTTC
CASSQKTSGGALDEQFF
>TRBV7-6|TRBD1|.|17|TRBJ2-7
TGTGCCAGCAGCTCATCTCCCGGACAGGGAATCCCCTACGAGCAGTACTTC
CASSSSPGQGIPYEQYF
>TRBV24-1|.|.|14|TRBJ2-1
TGTGCCACCAGTGGGTCGTTTCCCTACAATGAGCAGTTCTTC
CATSGSFPYNEQFF
>TRBV15|.|few|15|TRBJ2-3
TGTGCCACCAGCAACGCCCGGGGGGCCACAGATACGCAGTATTTT
CATSNARGATDTQYF
>TRBV4-1|TRBD2|few|16|TRBJ2-2
TGCGCCAGCAGCCAAGGACTAGCGGATGACACCGGGGAGCTGTTTTTT
CASSQGLADDTGELFF
>TRBV5-1|.|few|15|TRBJ2-2
TGCGCCAGCAGCTTAAGATTCACGAACACCGGGGAGCTGTTTTTT
CASSLRFTNTGELFF
>TRBV10-3|.|.|15|TRBJ2-3
TGTGCCATCAGTAAGCAAGGAGGGCCCACAGATACGCAGTATTTT
CAISKQGGPTDTQYF
>TRBV12-3/TRBV12-4|.|few|15|TRBJ1-2
TGTGCCAGCGGATTCTTGGGGGTTTCTAACTATGGCTACACCTTC
CASGFLGVSNYGYTF
>TRBV2|.|.|14|TRBJ1-1
TGTGCCAGCAGGATACAGGGTGGGAACACTGAAGCTTTCTTT
CASRIQGGNTEAFF
>TRBV4-1|.|few|15|TRBJ2-3
TGCGCCAGCAGCCACCACGGATTCGGACCAGATACGCAGTATTTT
CASSHHGFGPDTQYF
>TRBV20-1|.|few|15|TRBJ2-5
TGCAGTGCTAGAGGCCAGGGGCACGAAAAAGAGACCCAGTACTTC
CSARGQGHEKETQYF
>TRBV5-1|.|many|13|TRBJ1-1
TGCGCCAGCGGCTACGGACTCAACACTGAAGCTTTCTTT
CASGYGLNTEAFF
>TRBV15|.|few|14|TRBJ2-5
TGTGCCACCAGCACTTACACCCGACCGGAGACCCAGTACTTC
CATSTYTRPETQYF
>TRBV5-1|TRBD1|.|15|TRBJ2-1
TGCGCCAGCAGCTCGCCGGGACAGGGGTCCAATGAGCAGTTCTTC
CASSSPGQGSNEQFF
>TRBV5-1|.|.|13|TRBJ2-7
TGCGCCAGCAGCTTGGAAGTATCCTACGAGCAGTACTTC
CASSLEVSYEQYF
>TRBV7-2|.|.|16|TRBJ2-5
TGTGCCAGCAGCCCTAGTCGCACAGGGACGGCAAAGACCCAGTACTTC
CASSPSRTGTAKTQYF
>TRBV10-3|.|once|14|TRBJ2-3
TGTGCCATCAGTGAGTCGAGGGGGGCCGATACGAAGTATTTT
CAISESRGADTKYF
>TRBV27|TRBD2|few|18|TRBJ2-1
TGTGCCAGCAGTTCCTCGGGGGGAGCGGGGCTATCCTACAATGAGCAGTTCTTC
CASSSSGGAGLSYNEQFF
>TRBV28|.|.|17|TRBJ2-7
TGTGCCAGCAGTTTTCTGGGCACAGTTGGGGACACCTACGAGCAGTACTTC
CASSFLGTVGDTYEQYF